These 22 T cell receptor beta chains originate from one sample sequenced in a study of cytomegalovirus exposure and HLA in healthy donors (TCRdb year 2017). Libraries were made using the immunoSEQ multiplex PCR assay. For the multiplex PCR, a mixture combining 60 forward primers for TCR Vbeta segments and 13 reverse primers for TCR Jbeta segments was used. What TCRdb holds here is the immuneACCESS table cut down to in-frame rearrangements. Part of the clones is not present; checked against another copy, under half of the missing clones reflect an unresolved V gene, and the others are unexplained. Within this sample are around 150,000 clones, with 79% of them counted one time only. The top ten clones comprise around 6.5% of the sample. The sequenced sample consisted of PBMCs. The receptors here all came from a man aged 45-60 years in good health and CMV-seropositive.

The V gene is TRBV5-1, the J gene TRBJ2-2, with a possible D match to TRBD1 (6 bases). The CDR3 sequence is 17 residues long. Germline CDR1 and CDR2: SGHRS and YFSETQ. V gave up 2 bases and J gave up 7 bases, with 21 bases separating them. CDR3 in amino acids: CASSFDFLGRRGGELFF. DNA of the CDR3: TGCGCCAGCAGCTTTGATTTCTTGGGCCGCAGGGGCGGGGAGCTGTTTTTT.

The rearrangement uses TRBV28 and TRBJ2-5; D might be TRBD1 (6 bases). The germline V and J ends were trimmed by 4 bases and 2 bases, with 14 bases remaining between them. From germline, CDR1 is MDHEN and CDR2 SYDVKM. The CDR3 is 15 amino acids. The CDR3 sequence: CASSSRQAGQETQYF. In DNA, the CDR3 is TGTGCCAGCAGTTCTCGACAGGCGGGTCAAGAGACCCAGTACTTC.

The rearrangement joins TRBV29-1 to TRBJ1-2, with D possibly matching TRBD1 (5 bases). With 3 bases removed from V and 4 bases from J, the gap between germline ends came to 12 bases. CDR3 size: 13 residues. The germline CDR1 and CDR2 sequences are SQVTM and ANQGSEA. This CDR3 is CSVDPGKSYGYTF. The CDR3 DNA reads TGCAGCGTTGATCCAGGGAAGAGCTATGGCTACACCTTC.

This clone was observed a few times. The chain links TRBV5-5 to TRBJ2-3, with 8 bases lining up with TRBD2. V was pared by 4 bases and J by 7 bases, with 8 bases of the junction left unmatched. The germline V gene encodes CDR1 SGHKS and CDR2 YYEKEE (reference sequence). The CDR3 contains 14 residues. In DNA, the CDR3 is TGTGCCAGCAGCCTCGGGACTAGTTCGAATACGCAGTATTTT. Its translation is CASSLGTSSNTQYF. Together with reference TRBV5-5 and TRBJ2-3, the CDR3 gives the full variable domain: DAGVTQSPTHLIKTRGQQVTLRCSPISGHKSVSWYQQVLGQGPQFIFQYYEKEERGRGNFPDRFSARQFPNYSSELNVNALLLGDSALYLCASSLGTSSNTQYFGPGTRLTVL.

Worth noting for this clone: Other nucleotide sequences in the sample specify the same CDR3. The J gene is TRBJ2-7, the V gene TRBV28; 7 bases align to TRBD1. The CDR3 extends over 14 amino acids. The germline V gene has CDR1 MDHEN and CDR2 SYDVKM. The J segment lost 3 bases and the V segment lost 2 bases, leaving 4 bases of the junction unmatched. The CDR3 bases are TGTGCCAGCAGTTTAGAGGGGGCAGGCTACGAGCAGTACTTC. It translates to CASSLEGAGYEQYF.

This chain links TRBV23-1 with TRBJ1-1; D is possibly TRBD1 (6 bases). TRBV23-1 is an open reading frame whose function is uncertain. The CDR3 spans 15 residues. V gave up 6 bases and J gave up 4 bases, with 18 bases separating them. CDR3 loop: CASSRAGGGGTEAFF. CDR3 bases: TGCGCCAGCAGCCGCGCCGGGGGAGGGGGCACTGAAGCTTTCTTT.

In its sample, this clone was seen once. The V and J genes are TRBV28 and TRBJ1-2; D gene unclear. Trimming took 3 bases from V and 3 from J, leaving 5 bases between them. This CDR3 region has 12 residues. Per the germline V gene, CDR1 is MDHEN and CDR2 is SYDVKM. The CDR3 DNA reads TGTGCCAGCAGTTTCCTGTACTATGGCTACACCTTC. It encodes CASSFLYYGYTF.

This clone came up once. The chain links TRBV10-3 to TRBJ1-2; possibly TRBD1 for D (6 bases). V shed 6 bases and J shed 7 bases, with 15 bases lying between them. The CDR3 extends over 13 amino acids. Germline V gene lookup returns CDR1 ENHRY and CDR2 SYGVKD. The CDR3 sequence: CAISNPGGIGYTF. The CDR3 DNA is TGTGCCATCAGCAACCCGGGGGGCATTGGCTACACCTTC.

The genes are TRBV28 and TRBJ2-3; D might be TRBD2 (5 bases). Germline V gene sequence: CDR1 MDHEN, CDR2 SYDVKM. The V end was cut by 5 bases, the J end by 2 bases, with 23 bases between. CDR3 size: 18 residues. The CDR3 DNA sequence: TGTGCCAGCAGTCTGCCCGTTTACCGGGGAGTCCCCACAGATACGCAGTATTTT. Encoded protein: CASSLPVYRGVPTDTQYF.

A few counts support this clone. This chain joins TRBV27 and TRBJ2-1; TRBD2 aligns across 11 bases. Trimming at V came to 4 bases and at J to 3 bases, leaving 11 bases not matched to a gene. CDR1 and CDR2 from the germline V gene are MNHEY and SMNVEV (reference sequence). CDR3 length equals 18 residues. The CDR3 is CASSSYSGRATSYNEQFF. CDR3 in DNA: TGTGCCAGCAGTTCTTATAGCGGGAGGGCGACTAGCTACAATGAGCAGTTCTTC.

V and J are TRBV4-1 and TRBJ2-1, with 13 nucleotides matching TRBD2. The CDR3 spans 18 residues. The V and J ends lost 4 bases and 3 bases, in that order; junction bases with no gene match: 9. Germline values: CDR1 MGHRA, CDR2 YSYEKL. The CDR3 DNA follows: TGCGCCAGCAGCCGATGGACTAGCGGGAGAAGTCGCTACAATGAGCAGTTCTTC. Encoded protein: CASSRWTSGRSRYNEQFF.

The chain joins TRBV9 to TRBJ2-6; TRBD1 aligns across 10 bases. The CDR3 runs 18 residues. Looked up from germline, CDR1 is SGDLS and CDR2 is YYNGEE. V gave up 3 bases and J gave up 1 base; unmatched junction bases: 7. This CDR3 reads CASSGGQGGLSGANVLTF. Written as DNA, the CDR3 is TGTGCCAGCAGCGGAGGACAGGGGGGCTTGTCTGGGGCCAACGTCCTGACTTTC.

As regards this clone: Additional DNA sequences in this sample encode the identical CDR3. CDR3: CASSRTGTGGYEQYF. The CDR3 DNA sequence: TGCGCCAGCAGCCGAACCGGGACAGGGGGCTACGAGCAGTACTTC. This rearrangement joins TRBV4-1 to TRBJ2-7, with TRBD1 identical over 11 bases. V lost 4 bases and J lost 3; bases outside the gene matches: 5. The germline CDR1 and CDR2 sequences are MGHRA and YSYEKL. This CDR3 has 15 amino acids.

This chain joins TRBV6-1 and TRBJ2-2; the D gene is possibly TRBD2 (7 bases). Germline-derived CDR1 and CDR2 are MNHNS and SASEGT. Trimming left V 3 bases short and J 6 bases short, with 14 bases between. The CDR3 extends over 15 amino acids. In DNA, the CDR3 is TGTGCCAGCAGTGACGGGGGGCGAGCCGCCGGGGAGCTGTTTTTT. Amino acid sequence: CASSDGGRAAGELFF.

The chain uses TRBV12-5 and TRBJ2-5; 13 bases are shared with TRBD2. This CDR3 contains 18 residues. The J segment lost 5 bases and the V segment lost 2 bases, leaving 11 bases of the junction unmatched. Per germline, CDR1 LGHNT and CDR2 FRNRAP. This chain's CDR3 is CASGLSHGLAGEGETQYF. In DNA, the CDR3 is TGTGCTAGTGGTTTGTCCCACGGACTAGCGGGAGAGGGGGAGACCCAGTACTTC.

The chain couples TRBV5-1 to TRBJ2-1, with TRBD2 matching over 7 bases. The CDR3 extends over 15 amino acids. The germline V gene has CDR1 SGHRS and CDR2 YFSETQ. Unmatched junction bases numbered 2, after V lost 0 bases and J lost 2 bases. The CDR3 nucleotides are TGCGCCAGCAGCTTGGGCGGGGGACCCTACAATGAGCAGTTCTTC. Its translation: CASSLGGGPYNEQFF.

The rearrangement joins TRBV4-1 to TRBJ1-1; 12 nucleotides line up with TRBD1. The V gene's germline CDR1 is MGHRA and CDR2 YSYEKL. Trimming at V came to 5 bases and at J to 3 bases, leaving 13 bases not matched to a gene. The CDR3 sequence is 18 residues long. The CDR3 loop reads CASSGTGGWGSRDTEAFF. CDR3 nucleotide sequence: TGCGCCAGCAGCGGGACAGGGGGCTGGGGTTCTCGGGACACTGAAGCTTTCTTT.

This clone was recorded a few times. The genes are TRBV15 and TRBJ1-1; D may be TRBD1 (5 bases). Per germline, CDR1 LNHNV and CDR2 YYDKDF (reference sequence). The CDR3 has 14 residues. Deletions cut 1 base from V and 4 bases from J, with 10 bases between. CDR3: CATSRAGLATEAFF. In nucleotides, the CDR3 is TGTGCCACCAGCAGAGCAGGGTTGGCCACTGAAGCTTTCTTT.

This clone was recorded only once. The V call is TRBV18, the J call TRBJ1-3; D is uncertain. Germline V gene data show CDR1 as KGHSH and CDR2 as LQKENI. The length of the CDR3 is 14 residues. Deletions cut 3 bases from V and 0 bases from J, with 6 bases between. CDR3 coding DNA: TGTGCCAGCTCACCGCCCTACTCTGGAAACACCATATATTTT. It codes for CASSPPYSGNTIYF.

V and J are TRBV28 and TRBJ1-2; no definite D call. The V gene lost 4 bases and the J gene lost 4 bases, with 4 bases spanning the gap. This CDR3 is built from 11 residues. The V gene's germline CDR1 is MDHEN and CDR2 SYDVKM. CDR3 sequence (DNA): TGTGCCAGCAGTTCGGGCTATGGCTACACCTTC. Protein sequence: CASSSGYGYTF.

This clone has just one count. This rearrangement joins TRBV9 to TRBJ2-3; TRBD2 matches 14 bases. J gave up 0 bases and V 4 bases, and 4 bases lay outside the gene matches. The CDR3 extends over 17 amino acids. Germline lookup yields CDR1 SGDLS and CDR2 YYNGEE. The CDR3 reads CASSLTSGRASTDTQYF. CDR3 DNA: TGTGCCAGCAGCCTGACTAGCGGGAGGGCTAGCACAGATACGCAGTATTTT. The variable domain in full, completed from reference TRBV9 and TRBJ2-3, reads DSGVTQTPKHLITATGQRVTLRCSPRSGDLSVYWYQQSLDQGLQFLIQYYNGEERAKGNILERFSAQQFPDLHSELNLSSLELGDSALYFCASSLTSGRASTDTQYFGPGTRLTVL.

V usage is TRBV4-2 and J usage is TRBJ2-3; a weak D match, TRBD2 (6 bases). The CDR3 runs 15 residues. The V end lost 1 base, the J end lost 2 bases, and 10 bases lay between the germline ends. Germline V gene lookup returns CDR1 LGHNA and CDR2 YNFKEQ. The CDR3 DNA reads TGTGCCAGCAGCCAAGCCCGGGGACTCACAGATACGCAGTATTTT. As protein: CASSQARGLTDTQYF.